This T cell receptor beta chain was identified in a study of blood T cell repertoires in COVID-19. Germline values: CDR1 MNHEY, CDR2 SVGAGI. V was shortened by 7 bases and J by 9 bases, with 16 bases between the two germline ends. CDR3 length equals 12 residues. The repertoire was sequenced with immunoSEQ multiplex PCR; TCRdb's copy has only in-frame clones and lacks some. The sample records some 320,000 clones, approximately 89% being singletons. Participant-given clinical history determined each cohort assignment. Either two negative PCRs, clearance, or symptom resolution qualified Cohort 3 donors as recovered.

The clonotype was recovered from a woman aged 30 to 39 who had recovered from COVID-19. This chain connects TRBV6-5 to TRBJ2-7, with D possibly matching TRBD1 (7 bases). The sequenced sample was PBMCs or T cells enriched from blood (not recorded which). CDR3 coding DNA: TGTGCCAGCACCAACGGGGGACAGAGGCAGTACTTC. It translates to CASTNGGQRQYF.